The 17 T cell receptor beta chains in this list originate from one sample, sequenced in a study of CD8+ T cells in alopecia areata. The sample's treatment: oral pan-JAK inhibitor, 5-10 mg twice daily. As the sequencing template, cDNA was produced by extracting RNA and reverse transcribing it. Clones were sequenced by immunoSEQ multiplex PCR, and TCRdb holds only the in-frame ones, with some missing. This sample yields hundreds of thousands of clones, of which about 60% are seen a single time; about 0.93% belongs to the top ten. The sample in question was CD4+ T cells sorted from blood, obtained around week 52, from a patient treated with tofacitinib. The receptor source for this set is a human donor with alopecia areata.

This clone turned up a few times. The chain links TRBV10-3 to TRBJ2-5; 12 nucleotides match TRBD2. Germline V gives CDR1 ENHRY, CDR2 SYGVKD. After removal of 10 bases from V and 5 bases from J, the junction contained 11 bases not matched to a gene. This CDR3 spans 15 amino acids. CDR3 DNA: TGTGCCACGAGGGCACTAGCGGGGGGCGAGGAGACCCAGTACTTC. Translation gives CATRALAGGEETQYF.

This sequence joins TRBV25-1 and TRBJ2-7; a weak D match, TRBD1 (6 bases). This CDR3 has 13 residues. Trimming stripped 4 bases from V and 5 bases from J, with 12 bases between. Germline CDR1 reads MGHDK; CDR2 reads SYGVNS. As DNA, the CDR3 is TGTGCCAGCAGTGCCACAGGGAGCCACGAGCAGTACTTC. Translating gives CASSATGSHEQYF.

V gene TRBV30 combines with J gene TRBJ2-6; maybe TRBD2 (5 bases). V gave up 0 bases and J gave up 1 base, with 7 bases separating them. Germline loops: CDR1 GTSNPN, CDR2 SVGIG (reference sequence). This CDR3 region has 15 residues. The CDR3 DNA sequence: TGTGCCTGGAGTGTACCGGGGTCTGGGGCCAACGTCCTGACTTTC. It specifies CAWSVPGSGANVLTF.

V is TRBV30 and J is TRBJ2-5; 7 nucleotides match TRBD2. CDR3 length: 15 residues. CDR1 GTSNPN and CDR2 SVGIG come from the germline V gene (reference sequence). Trimming took 3 bases from V and 5 from J; bases not matched to a gene: 12. CDR3: CAWRWGGSGSETQYF. CDR3 bases: TGTGCCTGGAGGTGGGGCGGGAGTGGGTCGGAGACCCAGTACTTC.

V gene TRBV2 combines with J gene TRBJ1-2; D gene unclear. The germline CDR1 and CDR2 sequences are SNHLY and FYNNEI. V was shortened by 2 bases and J by 7 bases, with 11 bases between the two germline ends. CDR3 size: 13 residues. The CDR3 region is CASSETEASGYTF. CDR3 coding DNA: TGTGCCAGCAGTGAAACAGAAGCGAGTGGCTACACCTTC.

This clone was observed a few times. The chain combines TRBV30 with TRBJ2-1; weak D call: TRBD2 (5 bases). Trimming cost V 1 base and J 3 bases, with 10 bases left between them. CDR1 and CDR2 (germline): GTSNPN, SVGIG (reference sequence). This CDR3 contains 14 residues. The CDR3 region is CAWSESGLYNEQFF. The CDR3, as DNA: TGTGCCTGGAGTGAAAGCGGTCTCTACAATGAGCAGTTCTTC.

The V call is TRBV30, the J call TRBJ1-1; D call uncertain. Germline-derived CDR1 and CDR2 are GTSNPN and SVGIG (reference sequence). The CDR3 is made up of 13 amino acids. V was cut by 5 bases and J by 3 bases, with 13 bases left in between. Written as DNA, the CDR3 is TGTGCCTGGGGGGTTCTAAGGCACACTGAAGCTTTCTTT. It specifies CAWGVLRHTEAFF.

The chain employs TRBV29-1 and TRBJ1-1; D possibly corresponds to TRBD1 (5 bases). Looked up from germline, CDR1 is SQVTM and CDR2 is ANQGSEA. V shed 6 bases and J shed 3 bases, with 17 bases lying between them. This CDR3 contains 14 residues. CDR3 bases: TGCAGCGTCGCCCTCGGGGGTGAGCACACTGAAGCTTTCTTT. Its translation: CSVALGGEHTEAFF.

The rearrangement joins TRBV6-6 to TRBJ2-5; 11 bases are shared with TRBD1. Germline values: CDR1 MNHNY, CDR2 SVGAGI (reference sequence). The CDR3 is 14 amino acids. Trimming took 8 bases from V and 5 from J; bases not matched to a gene: 7. Here the CDR3 reads CASGVRDRGETQYF. CDR3 bases: TGTGCCAGCGGGGTGCGGGACAGGGGGGAGACCCAGTACTTC.

This clone showed up just a few times. The J gene is TRBJ2-1, the V gene TRBV6-5, with 12 bases fitting TRBD1. J was trimmed by 9 bases and V by 6 bases; bases with no gene match: 6. CDR1 and CDR2 (germline): MNHEY, SVGAGI. The length of the CDR3 is 14 residues. The CDR3 nucleotides are TGTGCCAGCAGGACGGGACAGGGGGCTATTGAGCAGTTCTTC. It specifies CASRTGQGAIEQFF.

V is TRBV7-2 and J is TRBJ2-4, with D tentatively TRBD2 (5 bases). Germline V gives CDR1 SGHTA, CDR2 FQGNSA. The CDR3 covers 18 residues. V gave up 4 bases and J gave up 0 bases, with 19 bases separating them. CDR3 in DNA: TGTGCCAGCAGCTCTAGCCCCTCTTCGGAGATAGCCAAAAACATTCAGTACTTC. Residues: CASSSSPSSEIAKNIQYF. The variable domain in full, with the rest retrieved from reference TRBV7-2 and TRBJ2-4, is GAGVSQSPSNKVTEKGKDVELRCDPISGHTALYWYRQSLGQGLEFLIYFQGNSAPDKSGLPSDRFSAERTGGSVSTLTIQRTQQEDSAVYLCASSSSPSSEIAKNIQYFGAGTRLSVL.

V and J are TRBV4-2 and TRBJ1-6, with D unresolved. This CDR3 is 15 amino acids long. CDR1 LGHNA and CDR2 YNFKEQ come from the germline V gene. V was clipped by 2 bases and J by 9 bases, with 14 bases between them. The CDR3 nucleotides read TGTGCCAGCAGCCAAAGTAATCTGGTATTTTCACCCCTCCACTTT. It yields the protein CASSQSNLVFSPLHF.

This chain joins TRBV11-2 and TRBJ1-2, with D uncertain. The CDR3 covers 16 residues. The ends were cut back, 0 bases at V and 2 bases at J, with 13 bases in the middle. Germline values: CDR1 SGHAT, CDR2 FQNNGV. DNA of the CDR3: TGTGCCAGCAGCTTAGATCCCCTTGGGTCCAACTATGGCTACACCTTC. Its protein product is CASSLDPLGSNYGYTF.

Many counts were recorded for this clone. CDR3 residues: CASSLSGQGIQPQHF. CDR3 nucleotide sequence: TGCGCCAGCAGCCTCAGCGGACAGGGGATCCAGCCCCAGCATTTT. This chain connects TRBV4-1 to TRBJ1-5, with 9 positions matching TRBD1. Trimming took 4 bases from V and 7 from J; bases not matched to a gene: 8. The length of the CDR3 is 15 residues. Germline CDR1 reads MGHRA; CDR2 reads YSYEKL.

The chain uses TRBV9 and TRBJ2-7, with D unresolved. The ends were cut back, 0 bases at V and 0 bases at J, with 10 bases in the middle. The CDR3 sequence is 15 residues long. CDR1 is SGDLS and CDR2 is YYNGEE in the germline V gene. This CDR3 reads CASSVGVKSSYEQYF. DNA for the CDR3: TGTGCCAGCAGCGTAGGGGTTAAGAGCTCCTACGAGCAGTACTTC. The whole variable domain, remainder taken from reference TRBV9 and TRBJ2-7, is DSGVTQTPKHLITATGQRVTLRCSPRSGDLSVYWYQQSLDQGLQFLIQYYNGEERAKGNILERFSAQQFPDLHSELNLSSLELGDSALYFCASSVGVKSSYEQYFGPGTRLTVT.

V and J are TRBV6-5 and TRBJ2-7; maybe TRBD2 (5 bases). Trimming pared 0 bases from V and 4 bases from J, leaving 10 bases between. Germline V lookup: CDR1 MNHEY, CDR2 SVGAGI. The CDR3 has 14 amino acids. CDR3 nucleotide sequence: TGTGCCAGCAGTTACTCGGAGGTGGGTTACGAGCAGTACTTC. Encoded protein: CASSYSEVGYEQYF.

V is TRBV30 and J is TRBJ1-4; D might be TRBD1 (5 bases). V lost 2 bases and J 7 bases, leaving 8 bases between the germline ends. Germline V gene sequence: CDR1 GTSNPN, CDR2 SVGIG (reference sequence). The CDR3 is 12 residues long. This CDR3 reads CAWSQRGEKLFF. CDR3 nucleotide sequence: TGTGCCTGGAGTCAGAGGGGTGAAAAACTGTTTTTT.